This T cell receptor (beta chain) is from a study of blood T cells in healthy people across ages. Broader study findings: Donor CMV status, an unknown factor, possibly confounded changes in expanded clonotypes. In long-lived donors, naive CD4+ cell counts and diversity exceeded those of aged donors.

A sample-barcoded 5' primer and a J-beta primer mix were used in a second PCR of roughly 7 to 11 cycles. Each CDR3 protein is one row after TCRdb ran MiXCR on the 5' RACE reads. The sample lists 750,000 or so distinct CDR3 sequences, just under 25% occurring once. About this clonotype: What it binds is not known.

These records were also assigned to another study, of T cells of mothers and their children.

The clonotype comes from a boy aged 5-17 years in good health. Sequencing used blood.

CDR3 protein: CASSPPPGGETQYF. CDR3 coding DNA: TGTGCCAGCAGCCCGCCTCCAGGAGGAGAGACCCAGTACTTC. This chain links TRBV7-2 with TRBJ2-5; a possible D gene is TRBD2 (5 bases). This CDR3 is built from 14 residues. Germline V CDR1 and CDR2: SGHTA, FQGNSA. The V and J ends lost 5 bases and 4 bases respectively, with 14 bases between them.